The 10 T cell receptor beta chains given below trace back to one sample, sequenced in a study of blood T cell repertoires in COVID-19. Clones were read by immunoSEQ multiplex PCR, and TCRdb kept only the in-frame ones, dropping some. The sample carries some 200,000 clones, about nine tenths recorded once. The sequencing input was peripheral blood. Receptor source: an elderly man with acute or convalescent COVID-19.

Only a few counts were recorded for this clone. The chain combines TRBV6-5 with TRBJ2-1; 10 bases fit TRBD2. CDR3 length: 15 residues. V shed 7 bases, J shed 7 bases, and the junction held 10 bases outside the gene matches. Germline assignment: CDR1 MNHEY and CDR2 SVGAGI. The CDR3 DNA follows: TGTGCCAGCAAAGACCTTAGCGGGGGGAATAATGAGCAGTTCTTC. Residues: CASKDLSGGNNEQFF.

This clone was detected once. The rearrangement links TRBV24-1 to TRBJ2-1, with 10 bases fitting TRBD2. From germline, CDR1 is KGHDR and CDR2 SFDVKD. J gave up 0 bases and V 1 base, and 2 bases lay outside the gene matches. The CDR3 has 17 residues. The CDR3 nucleotides are TGTGCCACCAGTGATTTAGCTAGCGGGAGCTCCTACAATGAGCAGTTCTTC. Amino acids: CATSDLASGSSYNEQFF.

The chain couples TRBV14 to TRBJ2-1; D might be TRBD2 (5 bases). CDR1 SGHDN and CDR2 FVKESK come from the germline V gene. Trimming left V 1 base short and J 3 bases short, with 16 bases between. CDR3 length: 17 amino acids. The CDR3 DNA sequence: TGTGCCAGCAGCCAAGGATGGCTAGCCCCTCTCTACAATGAGCAGTTCTTC. Translated, it gives CASSQGWLAPLYNEQFF. The whole variable domain, filled in from reference TRBV14 and TRBJ2-1, reads EAGVTQFPSHSVIEKGQTVTLRCDPISGHDNLYWYRRVMGKEIKFLLHFVKESKQDESGMPNNRFLAERTGGTYSTLKVQPAELEDSGVYFCASSQGWLAPLYNEQFFGPGTRLTVL.

The chain uses TRBV10-3 and TRBJ2-3; 10 bases are a match to TRBD2. Looked up from germline, CDR1 is ENHRY and CDR2 is SYGVKD. The CDR3 extends over 14 amino acids. Losses at the gene ends were 7 bases for V and 5 bases for J; bases not matched to a gene: 6. CDR3 in DNA: TGTGCCATCAAAGAGCGGGAGGGGAGAGATACGCAGTATTTT. Translating it yields CAIKEREGRDTQYF.

The chain carries TRBV11-3 and TRBJ1-5; D is possibly TRBD1 (5 bases). Trimming pared 3 bases from V and 6 bases from J, leaving 9 bases between. The CDR3 is 13 residues long. The germline CDR1 and CDR2 sequences are SGHNT and YENEEA. The CDR3 spells CASSLVGVQPQHF. For the CDR3, the DNA is TGTGCCAGCAGCTTGGTAGGGGTTCAGCCCCAGCATTTT.

This clone has a single count. This chain joins TRBV5-5 and TRBJ2-2; 8 bases map to TRBD1. The CDR3 extends over 16 amino acids. The V gene's germline CDR1 is SGHKS and CDR2 YYEKEE (reference sequence). Trimming cost V 4 bases and J 6 bases; bases outside gene matches: 11. Written as DNA, the CDR3 is TGTGCCAGCAGCCGAGGACAGGGAAAAAAGGCCGGGGAGCTGTTTTTT. It yields the protein CASSRGQGKKAGELFF.

This chain uses TRBV18 with TRBJ2-7, with 8 bases lining up with TRBD1. The CDR3 loop spans 14 amino acids. Germline CDR1 is KGHSH and CDR2 is LQKENI. J was trimmed by 3 bases and V by 6 bases; bases with no gene match: 7. This chain's CDR3 is CASSPTGDRYEQYF. CDR3 sequence (DNA): TGTGCCAGCTCCCCGACAGGGGACCGCTACGAGCAGTACTTC.

The chain recombines TRBV7-2 with TRBJ2-3, with TRBD2 as a possible D gene (5 bases). Looked up from germline, CDR1 is SGHTA and CDR2 is FQGNSA. Between the trimmed V and J ends, which lost 6 bases and 1 base, there was a span of 14 bases. The CDR3 has 15 residues. CDR3 coding DNA: TGTGCCAGCAGACGAACTAGATCAGGCACAGATACGCAGTATTTT. Its protein is CASRRTRSGTDTQYF. The variable domain in full, with the rest retrieved from reference TRBV7-2 and TRBJ2-3, is GAGVSQSPSNKVTEKGKDVELRCDPISGHTALYWYRQSLGQGLEFLIYFQGNSAPDKSGLPSDRFSAERTGGSVSTLTIQRTQQEDSAVYLCASRRTRSGTDTQYFGPGTRLTVL.

The V call is TRBV19, the J call TRBJ1-5, with D unclear. The CDR3 totals 13 residues. The V end lost 5 bases, the J end lost 9 bases, and 14 bases lay between the germline ends. The germline gives CDR1 LNHDA, CDR2 SQIVND (reference sequence). In nucleotides, the CDR3 is TGTGCCAGTAGTCCCCACCCCCGGGGGCCCCAGCATTTT. Encoded protein: CASSPHPRGPQHF. Full variable domain (missing parts from reference TRBV19 and TRBJ1-5): DGGITQSPKYLFRKEGQNVTLSCEQNLNHDAMYWYRQDPGQGLRLIYYSQIVNDFQKGDIAEGYSVSREKKESFPLTVTSAQKNPTAFYLCASSPHPRGPQHFGDGTRLSIL.

V and J are TRBV21-1 and TRBJ1-6. TRBV21-1 is given as a pseudogene. This CDR3 spans 19 amino acids. The CDR3 is CASSNGGGGGGSTSSPLHF. The CDR3 nucleotides read TGTGCCAGCAGCAATGGTGGGGGGGGAGGAGGGAGCACAAGTTCACCCCTCCACTTT.